Listed below are T cell receptor beta chains from one sample, sequenced in a study of blood T cell repertoires in COVID-19. Profiled with immunoSEQ multiplex PCR; TCRdb holds only in-frame clones, not every one. The sample has 150,000 to 200,000 clones, roughly three quarters seen once. Input material: peripheral blood. These receptors were taken from a man in his sixties with active or convalescent COVID-19. CDR3s include the opening cysteine and the closing phenylalanine or tryptophan. D genes are given only for firm matches. Expanded clones get a size class; other rows say once, few or many, or leave the size out.

v_gene: TRBV24-1; d_gene: -; j_gene: TRBJ2-3; abundance: -; CDR3aa: CATSDLSSTDTQYF; CDR3nt: TGTGCCACCAGTGATTTATCGAGCACAGATACGCAGTATTTT
v_gene: TRBV3-1/TRBV3-2; d_gene: TRBD2; j_gene: TRBJ2-1; abundance: -; CDR3aa: CASSPPGLGNEQFF; CDR3nt: TGTGCCAGCAGCCCCCCGGGACTAGGAAATGAGCAGTTCTTC
v_gene: TRBV9; d_gene: TRBD1; j_gene: TRBJ2-7; abundance: -; CDR3aa: CASTPSGTGNPYEQYF; CDR3nt: TGTGCCAGCACCCCCTCCGGGACAGGGAACCCCTACGAGCAGTACTTC
v_gene: TRBV10-3; d_gene: TRBD1; j_gene: TRBJ2-5; abundance: -; CDR3aa: CAIGQGRETQYF; CDR3nt: TGTGCCATCGGACAGGGGAGAGAGACCCAGTACTTC
v_gene: TRBV18; d_gene: -; j_gene: TRBJ2-1; abundance: -; CDR3aa: CASSQGGNSYNEQFF; CDR3nt: TGTGCCAGCTCACAGGGCGGGAACTCCTACAATGAGCAGTTCTTC
v_gene: TRBV20-1; d_gene: TRBD2; j_gene: TRBJ2-7; abundance: -; CDR3aa: CSASGGQDASGSVYEQYF; CDR3nt: TGCAGTGCTAGTGGCGGGCAGGACGCTAGCGGGAGCGTGTACGAGCAGTACTTC
v_gene: TRBV18; d_gene: -; j_gene: TRBJ2-7; abundance: -; CDR3aa: CASSGNRKNYEQYF; CDR3nt: TGTGCCAGCTCGGGTAACAGGAAAAACTACGAGCAGTACTTC
v_gene: TRBV7-9; d_gene: -; j_gene: TRBJ1-4; abundance: -; CDR3aa: CASSLKLSTNEKLFF; CDR3nt: TGTGCCAGCAGCTTAAAGCTCTCAACTAATGAAAAACTGTTTTTT
v_gene: TRBV3-1/TRBV3-2; d_gene: -; j_gene: TRBJ1-2; abundance: -; CDR3aa: CASSQGRVYGYTF; CDR3nt: TGTGCCAGCAGCCAAGGTCGAGTATATGGCTACACCTTC
v_gene: TRBV5-6; d_gene: -; j_gene: TRBJ1-2; abundance: -; CDR3aa: CASSFVGQDYGYTF; CDR3nt: TGTGCCAGCAGCTTCGTCGGCCAGGACTATGGCTACACCTTC
v_gene: TRBV6-1; d_gene: -; j_gene: TRBJ2-2; abundance: -; CDR3aa: CASSEVGRSLTGELFF; CDR3nt: TGTGCCAGCAGTGAAGTGGGCAGGTCCCTCACCGGGGAGCTGTTTTTT
v_gene: TRBV5-1; d_gene: TRBD1; j_gene: TRBJ1-3; abundance: -; CDR3aa: CASSFLTGGSGNTIYF; CDR3nt: TGCGCCAGCAGCTTCTTGACAGGGGGCTCTGGAAACACCATATATTTT
v_gene: TRBV5-1; d_gene: TRBD2; j_gene: TRBJ2-7; abundance: few; CDR3aa: CASSLTGTSSEQYF; CDR3nt: TGCGCCAGCAGCTTGACCGGGACTAGCTCCGAGCAGTACTTC
v_gene: TRBV7-2; d_gene: TRBD2; j_gene: TRBJ2-3; abundance: -; CDR3aa: CASSSFGTSGRYDTQYF; CDR3nt: TGTGCCAGCAGCTCCTTCGGGACTAGCGGGAGATATGATACGCAGTATTTT
v_gene: TRBV5-1; d_gene: -; j_gene: TRBJ1-5; abundance: -; CDR3aa: CASSLIVSGPQHF; CDR3nt: TGCGCCAGCAGCTTGATAGTTTCCGGGCCCCAGCATTTT
v_gene: TRBV7-2; d_gene: -; j_gene: TRBJ2-3; abundance: -; CDR3aa: CASSSPGRTDTQYF; CDR3nt: TGTGCCAGCAGTTCCCCGGGTCGCACAGATACGCAGTATTTT
v_gene: TRBV28; d_gene: -; j_gene: TRBJ1-2; abundance: -; CDR3aa: CATSFGEGTSGYTF; CDR3nt: TGTGCCACCAGTTTCGGGGAGGGGACTAGTGGCTACACCTTC
v_gene: TRBV7-7; d_gene: TRBD1; j_gene: TRBJ2-2; abundance: -; CDR3aa: CASSQAGGRFSTGELFF; CDR3nt: TGTGCCAGCAGCCAAGCAGGGGGTCGGTTTAGTACCGGGGAGCTGTTTTTT
v_gene: TRBV19; d_gene: TRBD1; j_gene: TRBJ1-3; abundance: -; CDR3aa: CASQGDAGNTIYF; CDR3nt: TGTGCCAGTCAGGGGGACGCTGGAAACACCATATATTTT
v_gene: TRBV3-1/TRBV3-2; d_gene: -; j_gene: TRBJ2-7; abundance: -; CDR3aa: CASSRSGEDYEQYF; CDR3nt: TGTGCCAGCAGCCGTAGCGGAGAGGACTACGAGCAGTACTTC
v_gene: TRBV28; d_gene: -; j_gene: TRBJ2-3; abundance: -; CDR3aa: CASRGGYSTDTQYF; CDR3nt: TGTGCCAGCAGGGGGGGTTATAGCACAGATACGCAGTATTTT
v_gene: TRBV18; d_gene: -; j_gene: TRBJ2-2; abundance: -; CDR3aa: CASSRARGARGTGELFF; CDR3nt: TGTGCCAGCTCCCGAGCCCGGGGGGCCCGAGGCACCGGGGAGCTGTTTTTT
v_gene: TRBV10-3; d_gene: TRBD1; j_gene: TRBJ2-7; abundance: few; CDR3aa: CAVLPGTGGLEQYF; CDR3nt: TGTGCCGTATTACCCGGGACAGGGGGACTCGAGCAGTACTTC
v_gene: TRBV29-1; d_gene: TRBD1; j_gene: TRBJ2-7; abundance: few; CDR3aa: CSVGSDRGYEQYF; CDR3nt: TGCAGCGTTGGGTCAGACAGGGGCTACGAGCAGTACTTC
v_gene: TRBV5-6; d_gene: -; j_gene: TRBJ1-5; abundance: -; CDR3aa: CASSRGPRGNQPQHF; CDR3nt: TGTGCCAGCAGCCGCGGTCCCCGGGGCAATCAGCCCCAGCATTTT
v_gene: TRBV3-1/TRBV3-2; d_gene: TRBD2; j_gene: TRBJ2-1; abundance: -; CDR3aa: CASSRETSGLGEQFF; CDR3nt: TGTGCCAGCAGCCGAGAAACTAGCGGTCTAGGCGAGCAGTTCTTC
v_gene: TRBV4-1; d_gene: TRBD2; j_gene: TRBJ2-3; abundance: -; CDR3aa: CASVRLAGGNEDTQYF; CDR3nt: TGCGCCAGCGTCCGGTTGGCGGGAGGGAATGAGGATACGCAGTATTTT
v_gene: TRBV11-2; d_gene: TRBD2; j_gene: TRBJ2-1; abundance: -; CDR3aa: CASSKGTRANEQFF; CDR3nt: TGTGCCAGCAGCAAAGGGACTAGAGCCAATGAGCAGTTCTTC
v_gene: TRBV24-1; d_gene: -; j_gene: TRBJ2-3; abundance: once; CDR3aa: CATRPGNTDTQYF; CDR3nt: TGTGCCACCAGGCCAGGGAACACAGATACGCAGTATTTT
v_gene: TRBV3-1/TRBV3-2; d_gene: -; j_gene: TRBJ2-5; abundance: -; CDR3aa: CASSQPRGKEETQYF; CDR3nt: TGTGCCAGCAGCCAACCCCGCGGGAAGGAAGAGACCCAGTACTTC
v_gene: TRBV5-1; d_gene: TRBD1; j_gene: TRBJ1-2; abundance: -; CDR3aa: CASSVGGASYGYTF; CDR3nt: TGCGCCAGCAGCGTAGGGGGCGCTAGCTATGGCTACACCTTC
v_gene: TRBV6-5; d_gene: -; j_gene: TRBJ2-4; abundance: -; CDR3aa: CASSRYAVAKNIQYF; CDR3nt: TGTGCCAGCAGCCGGTATGCTGTCGCCAAAAACATTCAGTACTTC
v_gene: TRBV29-1; d_gene: -; j_gene: TRBJ2-1; abundance: -; CDR3aa: CSVVMRQQYNEQFF; CDR3nt: TGCAGCGTTGTAATGAGACAGCAATACAATGAGCAGTTCTTC
v_gene: TRBV11-2; d_gene: TRBD2; j_gene: TRBJ2-5; abundance: -; CDR3aa: CASSNDGGREETQYF; CDR3nt: TGTGCCAGCAGCAACGATGGCGGGAGGGAAGAGACCCAGTACTTC
v_gene: TRBV19; d_gene: -; j_gene: TRBJ1-5; abundance: -; CDR3aa: CASSIIPQGNQPQHF; CDR3nt: TGTGCCAGTAGTATAATCCCACAGGGTAATCAGCCCCAGCATTTT
v_gene: TRBV11-2; d_gene: -; j_gene: TRBJ2-3; abundance: -; CDR3aa: CASSLGGRAVTDTQYF; CDR3nt: TGTGCCAGCAGCTTAGGTGGCAGGGCTGTCACAGATACGCAGTATTTT
v_gene: TRBV28; d_gene: TRBD1; j_gene: TRBJ2-7; abundance: -; CDR3aa: CASRTRWTGSYEQYF; CDR3nt: TGTGCCAGCAGGACGAGATGGACAGGGTCCTACGAGCAGTACTTC
v_gene: TRBV18; d_gene: -; j_gene: TRBJ2-1; abundance: -; CDR3aa: CASSRDTHNEQFF; CDR3nt: TGTGCCAGCTCACGGGACACACACAATGAGCAGTTCTTC
v_gene: TRBV5-6; d_gene: TRBD1; j_gene: TRBJ2-7; abundance: -; CDR3aa: CASIQRGTGRYEQYF; CDR3nt: TGTGCCAGCATCCAACGGGGGACAGGGAGGTACGAGCAGTACTTC
v_gene: TRBV30; d_gene: TRBD2; j_gene: TRBJ2-1; abundance: few; CDR3aa: CARPLSLAGERGEQFF; CDR3nt: TGTGCCAGGCCCCTCAGCCTAGCGGGAGAGAGGGGTGAGCAGTTCTTC
v_gene: TRBV21-1; d_gene: -; j_gene: TRBJ2-5; abundance: -; CDR3aa: CASSRSGHIQETQYF; CDR3nt: TGTGCCAGCAGCAGATCGGGACACATCCAAGAGACCCAGTACTTC
v_gene: TRBV29-1; d_gene: TRBD1; j_gene: TRBJ2-7; abundance: -; CDR3aa: CSVSTGGKGEQYF; CDR3nt: TGCAGCGTGTCAACAGGGGGCAAGGGAGAGCAGTACTTC
v_gene: TRBV6-5; d_gene: TRBD2; j_gene: TRBJ2-1; abundance: -; CDR3aa: CASSSRAGAGNEQFF; CDR3nt: TGTGCCAGCAGTTCTCGAGCGGGAGCGGGGAATGAGCAGTTCTTC
v_gene: TRBV3-1/TRBV3-2; d_gene: -; j_gene: TRBJ1-4; abundance: -; CDR3aa: CASSQDLGQGDEKLFF; CDR3nt: TGTGCCAGCAGCCAAGATCTTGGACAAGGTGACGAAAAACTGTTTTTT
v_gene: TRBV28; d_gene: -; j_gene: TRBJ1-2; abundance: few; CDR3aa: CASSPGGTLNYGYTF; CDR3nt: TGTGCCAGCAGCCCTGGAGGAACACTTAACTATGGCTACACCTTC
v_gene: TRBV7-2; d_gene: -; j_gene: TRBJ2-7; abundance: -; CDR3aa: CASSFGGDSYEQYF; CDR3nt: TGTGCCAGCAGCTTCGGGGGAGACTCCTACGAGCAGTACTTC
v_gene: TRBV4-2; d_gene: -; j_gene: TRBJ1-2; abundance: -; CDR3aa: CASSRFGGNYGYTF; CDR3nt: TGTGCCAGCAGCCGTTTTGGAGGGAACTATGGCTACACCTTC
v_gene: TRBV30; d_gene: TRBD1; j_gene: TRBJ1-3; abundance: -; CDR3aa: CAIAVDRAFLGNTIYF; CDR3nt: TGTGCTATTGCTGTTGACAGGGCATTTCTCGGAAACACCATATATTTT
v_gene: TRBV3-1/TRBV3-2; d_gene: -; j_gene: TRBJ2-5; abundance: -; CDR3aa: CASSQVSGHLAPRETQYF; CDR3nt: TGTGCCAGCAGCCAAGTTTCCGGACACCTCGCCCCCAGAGAGACCCAGTACTTC
v_gene: TRBV6-1; d_gene: TRBD1; j_gene: TRBJ1-1; abundance: -; CDR3aa: CASSEPWDRGNGGSTEAFF; CDR3nt: TGTGCCAGCAGTGAACCCTGGGACAGGGGGAACGGAGGATCAACTGAAGCTTTCTTT
v_gene: TRBV5-4; d_gene: -; j_gene: TRBJ2-1; abundance: -; CDR3aa: CASSYLDTQFF; CDR3nt: TGTGCCAGCAGCTACTTAGATACGCAGTTCTTC
v_gene: TRBV19; d_gene: TRBD1; j_gene: TRBJ2-1; abundance: once; CDR3aa: CASRTDRGGHNEQFF; CDR3nt: TGTGCCAGTAGGACTGACAGGGGGGGTCACAATGAGCAGTTCTTC
v_gene: TRBV19; d_gene: TRBD1; j_gene: TRBJ2-6; abundance: once; CDR3aa: CASSGTGKLGANVLTF; CDR3nt: TGTGCCAGTAGCGGGACAGGGAAGTTAGGGGCCAACGTCCTGACTTTC
v_gene: TRBV28; d_gene: -; j_gene: TRBJ1-2; abundance: once; CDR3aa: CASTDPPGSGYTF; CDR3nt: TGTGCCAGTACCGACCCCCCCGGGAGTGGCTACACCTTC
v_gene: TRBV15; d_gene: TRBD1; j_gene: TRBJ2-7; abundance: -; CDR3aa: CATSSIPGGRYEQYF; CDR3nt: TGTGCCACCAGCAGTATCCCAGGGGGAAGGTACGAGCAGTACTTC
v_gene: TRBV21-1; d_gene: -; j_gene: TRBJ1-3; abundance: -; CDR3aa: CASKRKPGLSSGNTIYF; CDR3nt: TGTGCCAGCAAGCGGAAACCGGGACTGAGCTCTGGAAACACCATATATTTT
v_gene: TRBV5-6; d_gene: -; j_gene: TRBJ1-5; abundance: -; CDR3aa: CASSGGGNQPQHF; CDR3nt: TGTGCCAGCAGCGGGGGAGGGAATCAGCCCCAGCATTTT
v_gene: TRBV6-5; d_gene: -; j_gene: TRBJ1-2; abundance: once; CDR3aa: CASKVRGGYGYTF; CDR3nt: TGTGCCAGCAAGGTGAGGGGAGGCTATGGCTACACCTTC
v_gene: TRBV5-1; d_gene: TRBD1; j_gene: TRBJ2-7; abundance: -; CDR3aa: CASSLAQGQGEQQYF; CDR3nt: TGCGCCAGCAGCTTGGCTCAGGGACAGGGAGAACAGCAGTACTTC